This T cell receptor beta chain was recovered during a study of blood T cell repertoires in COVID-19. The CDR3 is made up of 14 amino acids. V dropped 3 bases and J dropped 7; count of bases not matched to a gene: 8. Germline V gene data show CDR1 as SNHLY and CDR2 as FYNNEI. TCRdb's table, derived via immunoSEQ multiplex PCR, lists solely in-frame clones and lacks some. The sample records approximately 290,000 clones, under 85% being singletons. This clonotype was obtained from a human donor with COVID-19, enrolled during active disease. The donor label of this sample is uncertain. The V and J genes are TRBV2 and TRBJ2-5; 7 positions agree with TRBD2. The sample consisted of peripheral blood. CDR3 bases: TGTGCCAGCAGTGATGAGGCGATAGCGGGGACCCAGTACTTC. As protein: CASSDEAIAGTQYF. The variable domain in full, with the rest retrieved from reference TRBV2 and TRBJ2-5, is EPEVTQTPSHQVTQMGQEVILRCVPISNHLYFYWYRQILGQKVEFLVSFYNNEISEKSEIFDDQFSVERPDGSNFTLKIRSTKLEDSAMYFCASSDEAIAGTQYFGPGTRLLVL.